A selection of T cell receptor beta chains follows, all from one sample in a study of T cells in Graves' hyperthyroidism and ophthalmopathy. TCRdb used MiXCR to reprocess the multiplex PCR reads, holding one entry per CDR3 protein. The sample yields approximately 870,000 distinct CDR3 sequences, more than 30% seen once. Sequencing input: blood. These receptor sequences come from a man younger than 30 with Graves' hyperthyroidism. CDR3s include the opening cysteine and the closing phenylalanine or tryptophan. A D gene is named only where the DNA matches it firmly.

D gene,V gene,CDR3 protein
TRBD1,TRBV9,CASSVTGTGGNSPLHF
NA,TRBV15,CATSREGNEKLFF
NA,TRBV5-5,CASSLWKANQPQHF
TRBD1,TRBV27,CASSLDRGRAQHF
TRBD1,TRBV5-1,CASSFMGQQETQYF
TRBD1,TRBV7-2,CASGQTGGGYTF
NA,TRBV5-4,CASSQEGSQPQHF
NA,TRBV2,CASRRNGVTYEQYF
NA,TRBV12-3/TRBV12-4,CASRTTGRISYEQYF
NA,TRBV7-6,CASSLRTGSLVSPLHF
TRBD1,TRBV7-2,CASRPIRDRASYEQYF
TRBD2,TRBV9,CASSVGGRAMDEQYF
NA,TRBV10-3,CASSEALVIPRNEQYF
TRBD1,TRBV7-9,CASSSPTRTGGTEAFF